This is a list of T cell receptor beta chains from one sample in a study of cytomegalovirus exposure and HLA in healthy donors. The data were produced by immunoSEQ multiplex PCR, yet TCRdb's version contains in-frame clones alone and is incomplete. Among fewer than 120,000 clones listed, 79% were seen once. Sequencing input: PBMCs. All receptors derive from a man in his thirties or forties in good health and CMV-seropositive. The conserved cysteine and the conserved F or W are not part of the CDR3 here. Clone sizes are given selectively: once, few, many, or a class where the clone is expanded.

v_gene	j_gene	abundance	CDR3aa
TRBV6-5	TRBJ1-2	-	ASSILSSWGLT
TRBV25-1	TRBJ2-5	-	ASSGGSGGLQETQY
TRBV25-1	TRBJ2-1	-	ASSEGTGVSSYNEQF
TRBV2	TRBJ2-2	-	ASSRQGTGELF
TRBV2	TRBJ1-1	-	ASSVLAGVTEAF
TRBV9	TRBJ2-3	-	ASSVEAPGTQY
TRBV7-2	TRBJ2-1	-	ASSISILAGGINEQF
TRBV7-9	TRBJ2-7	-	SSSLGRGPVEQY
TRBV11-2	TRBJ1-1	-	ASSLWRGGTEAF
TRBV7-6	TRBJ1-1	-	ASSFLGDPGVTEAF
TRBV30	TRBJ1-6	-	AWSDGHNSPLH
TRBV19	TRBJ2-1	-	ASSIVDAGTGQYNEQF
TRBV7-3	TRBJ2-1	-	ASRAGTSYNEQF
TRBV10-1	TRBJ2-1	-	ASSELAGDDNEQF
TRBV2	TRBJ2-5	-	ASSPRGTSGGSQY
TRBV21-1	TRBJ2-5	-	ASSLLLAGDKTQY
TRBV20-1	TRBJ2-3	-	SGRDTDTQY
TRBV30	TRBJ2-5	-	AWSVLDGGARKTQY
TRBV6-1	TRBJ2-7	-	ASSLLAGVGYEQY
TRBV7-2	TRBJ2-3	-	ASSLVAGGLADTQY
TRBV10-3	TRBJ1-1	once	AISEIGTGDMNTEAF
TRBV29-1	TRBJ2-5	-	SVPAGETQY
TRBV30	TRBJ2-4	once	AWSGTRTGEAKNIQY
TRBV9	TRBJ1-2	few	ASSGESNYGYT
TRBV5-1	TRBJ2-5	-	ASSSGTSGGETQY
TRBV10-2	TRBJ1-1	-	ASRQTRAPNTEAF
TRBV2	TRBJ2-2	few	ASTRQVNTGELF
TRBV27	TRBJ2-2	-	ASSFSIRTSGWGTGELF
TRBV2	TRBJ2-1	-	ASSEAGAPYNEQF
TRBV23-1	TRBJ2-7	-	ASSHGTGGRYEQY
TRBV6-1	TRBJ1-5	-	ASSEDQGQGSGNQPQH
TRBV7-2	TRBJ2-7	-	ASSQATVIYEQY
TRBV11-2	TRBJ2-7	-	ASSLDLVRADEQY
TRBV7-8	TRBJ2-7	-	ASSLAAGNYEQY
TRBV10-1	TRBJ1-5	-	ASTETGISNQPQH
TRBV4-3	TRBJ2-7	few	ASSQDRAGYEQY
TRBV30	TRBJ2-5	-	AWSESGGDLKTQY
TRBV7-8	TRBJ1-5	-	ASSRFGQGTNQPQH
TRBV30	TRBJ1-1	-	AWSDEGAGKTEAF
TRBV9	TRBJ2-3	-	ASSFPSGSTDTQY
TRBV5-6	TRBJ1-5	-	ASSLGTGVAQPQH
TRBV27	TRBJ1-2	-	ASSPDRLVRGYT
TRBV2	TRBJ2-7	-	ASSEGLAGFYEQY
TRBV4-2	-	-	ASSPGTSVYEQY
TRBV9	TRBJ2-5	-	ASSVSGGDQETQY
TRBV9	TRBJ2-7	-	ASSSPRGGALY
TRBV5-4	TRBJ2-2	few	ASSLLYTGELF
TRBV4-3	TRBJ1-2	-	ASSQELGAHRYT
TRBV11-1	TRBJ1-1	-	ASSLTGGHTEAF
TRBV6-5	TRBJ1-3	-	ASTGSGNTIY
TRBV10-1	TRBJ2-1	once	ASTGTSSDEQF
TRBV18	TRBJ2-3	-	ASSPLSRGPEDTQY
TRBV19	TRBJ2-3	-	ASSISRGADTQY
TRBV19	TRBJ2-5	-	ASSPRAGATQETQY
TRBV6-5	TRBJ1-2	-	ASSYSLGIANYGYT